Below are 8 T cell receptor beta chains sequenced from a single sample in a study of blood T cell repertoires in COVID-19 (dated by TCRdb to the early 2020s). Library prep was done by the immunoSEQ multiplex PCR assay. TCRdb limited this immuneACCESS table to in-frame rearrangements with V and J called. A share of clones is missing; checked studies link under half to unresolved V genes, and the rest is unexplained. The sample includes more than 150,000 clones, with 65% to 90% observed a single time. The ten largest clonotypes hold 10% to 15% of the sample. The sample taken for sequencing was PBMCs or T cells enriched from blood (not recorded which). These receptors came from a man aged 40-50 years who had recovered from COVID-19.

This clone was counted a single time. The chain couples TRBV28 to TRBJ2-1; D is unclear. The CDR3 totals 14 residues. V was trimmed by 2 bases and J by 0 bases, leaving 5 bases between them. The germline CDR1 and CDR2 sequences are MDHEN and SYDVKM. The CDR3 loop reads CASSLTGSYNEQFF. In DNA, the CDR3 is TGTGCCAGCAGTTTAACGGGCTCCTACAATGAGCAGTTCTTC.

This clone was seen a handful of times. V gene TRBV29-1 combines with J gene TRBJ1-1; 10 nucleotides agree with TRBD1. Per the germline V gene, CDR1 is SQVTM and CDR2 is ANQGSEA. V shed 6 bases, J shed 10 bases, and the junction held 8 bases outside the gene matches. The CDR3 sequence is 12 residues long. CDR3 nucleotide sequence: TGCAGCGTAGCCCGGGACAGGGGTACAGCTTTCTTT. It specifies CSVARDRGTAFF.

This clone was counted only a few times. This chain's CDR3 is CASSDRGLSNEQFF. The CDR3, as DNA: TGTGCCAGCAGTGACAGGGGGCTGTCCAATGAGCAGTTCTTC. V gene TRBV6-1 combines with J gene TRBJ2-1; 8 nucleotides line up with TRBD1. The CDR3 loop spans 14 amino acids. The V segment lost 3 bases and the J segment 6 bases; nucleotides outside the gene matches: 4. The germline CDR1 and CDR2 sequences are MNHNS and SASEGT.

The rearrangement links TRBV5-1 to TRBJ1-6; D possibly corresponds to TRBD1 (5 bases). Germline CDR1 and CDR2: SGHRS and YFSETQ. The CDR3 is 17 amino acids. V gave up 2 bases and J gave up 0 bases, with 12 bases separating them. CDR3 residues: CASSFLDTSSYNSPLHF. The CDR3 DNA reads TGCGCCAGCAGCTTTTTGGACACCAGCTCCTATAATTCACCCCTCCACTTT.

The CDR3 is CASSSRVGDRAFF. DNA for the CDR3: TGTGCCAGCAGCTCAAGAGTTGGGGACAGAGCTTTCTTT. V usage is TRBV7-2 and J usage is TRBJ1-1, with 7 bases identical to TRBD1. CDR1 and CDR2 (germline): SGHTA, FQGNSA. V lost 4 bases, J lost 10 bases, and 9 bases stayed unmatched. The CDR3 is 13 residues long.

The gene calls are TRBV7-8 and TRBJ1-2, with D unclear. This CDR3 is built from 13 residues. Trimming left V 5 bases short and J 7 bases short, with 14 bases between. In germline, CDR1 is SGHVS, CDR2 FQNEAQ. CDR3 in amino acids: CASSAYKTAGYTF. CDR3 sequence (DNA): TGTGCCAGCAGCGCCTACAAGACTGCTGGCTACACCTTC.

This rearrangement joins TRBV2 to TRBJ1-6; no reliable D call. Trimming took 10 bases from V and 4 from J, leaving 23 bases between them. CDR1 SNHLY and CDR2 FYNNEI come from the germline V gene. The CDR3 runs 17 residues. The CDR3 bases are TGTGCCACCCGCCTTGACATCGCGCTTACTTATAATTCACCCCTCCACTTT. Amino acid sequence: CATRLDIALTYNSPLHF.

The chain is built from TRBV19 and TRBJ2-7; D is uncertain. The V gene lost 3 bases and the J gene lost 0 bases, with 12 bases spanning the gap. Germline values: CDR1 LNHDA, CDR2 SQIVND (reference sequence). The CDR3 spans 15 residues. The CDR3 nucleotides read TGTGCCAGTAGTATTAGACATTTGAGCTCCTACGAGCAGTACTTC. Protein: CASSIRHLSSYEQYF.